This T cell receptor (beta chain) was found in a study of T cells in Graves' hyperthyroidism and ophthalmopathy. Germline V gene sequence: CDR1 KGHSH, CDR2 LQKENI. The CDR3 is made up of 17 amino acids. V lost 2 bases, J lost 0 bases, and 14 bases lay in between. Authors of the study amplified TCR beta CDR3 regions from RNA transcripts. The HTBI primer set drove a first-round RT-PCR of the TCR CDR3. TCRdb re-called the multiplex PCR reads through MiXCR, storing one row per CDR3 protein. This sample has hundreds of thousands of distinct CDR3 sequences, with 12% to 15% found just once. V gene TRBV18 combines with J gene TRBJ2-1; tentative D call: TRBD2 (6 bases). Source material: blood. The sequence was obtained from a woman aged 18-29 years with Graves' hyperthyroidism. Written as DNA, the CDR3 is TGTGCCAGCTCACCAATCCGGGGGTCGAGCTCCTACAATGAGCAGTTCTTC. This encodes CASSPIRGSSSYNEQFF.